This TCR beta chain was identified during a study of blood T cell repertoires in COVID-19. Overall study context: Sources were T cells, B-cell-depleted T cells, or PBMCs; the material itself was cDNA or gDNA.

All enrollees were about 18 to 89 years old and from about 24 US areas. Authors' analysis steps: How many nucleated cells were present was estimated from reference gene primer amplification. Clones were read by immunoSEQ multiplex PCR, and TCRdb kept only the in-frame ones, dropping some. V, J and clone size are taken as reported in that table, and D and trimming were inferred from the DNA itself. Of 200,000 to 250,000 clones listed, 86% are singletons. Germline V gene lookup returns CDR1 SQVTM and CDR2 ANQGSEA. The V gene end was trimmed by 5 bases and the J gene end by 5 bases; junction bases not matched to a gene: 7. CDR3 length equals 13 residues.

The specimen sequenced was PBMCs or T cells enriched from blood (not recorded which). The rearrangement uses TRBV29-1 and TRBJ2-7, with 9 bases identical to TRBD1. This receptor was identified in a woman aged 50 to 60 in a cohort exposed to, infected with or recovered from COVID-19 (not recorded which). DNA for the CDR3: TGCAGCGTTCTACAGGGGGCGCTTAACGAGCAGTACTTC. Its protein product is CSVLQGALNEQYF.